This TCR beta chain was recovered during a study of PD-1 blockade in classical Hodgkin lymphoma. V lost 2 bases, J lost 0 bases, and 14 bases lay in between. CDR3 length: 17 amino acids. The germline CDR1 and CDR2 sequences are SGHAT and FQNNGV. Clones were sequenced by immunoSEQ multiplex PCR, and TCRdb holds only the in-frame ones, with some missing. The sample lists 25,000 to 35,000 clones, 65% to 90% occurring once. Brentuximab vedotin exposure varied, and every patient relapsed after autologous stem cell transplantation. Thawed PBMCs underwent magnetic negative selection to yield purified CD4+ T cells. Complete response, partial response or progressive disease was recorded as best response. Points on this clone: The antigen is undetermined.

The study, taken as a whole, reports: Exclusion removed patients who began nivolumab under 1 year after ASCT. There remain no defined causes for the repertoire differences, which possibly reflect disease activity or prior therapy. TCR diversity at baseline was reported to be reduced in newly diagnosed patients relative to healthy donors.

The chain carries TRBV11-2 and TRBJ2-4; D might be TRBD1 (5 bases). The sequencing used CD4+ T cells from blood, collected at baseline. The TCR sequence derives from a human donor with classical Hodgkin lymphoma. The CDR3 DNA is TGTGCCAGCAGCTTACATCAAGGGGTACTAGCCAAAAACATTCAGTACTTC. The encoded protein is CASSLHQGVLAKNIQYF.